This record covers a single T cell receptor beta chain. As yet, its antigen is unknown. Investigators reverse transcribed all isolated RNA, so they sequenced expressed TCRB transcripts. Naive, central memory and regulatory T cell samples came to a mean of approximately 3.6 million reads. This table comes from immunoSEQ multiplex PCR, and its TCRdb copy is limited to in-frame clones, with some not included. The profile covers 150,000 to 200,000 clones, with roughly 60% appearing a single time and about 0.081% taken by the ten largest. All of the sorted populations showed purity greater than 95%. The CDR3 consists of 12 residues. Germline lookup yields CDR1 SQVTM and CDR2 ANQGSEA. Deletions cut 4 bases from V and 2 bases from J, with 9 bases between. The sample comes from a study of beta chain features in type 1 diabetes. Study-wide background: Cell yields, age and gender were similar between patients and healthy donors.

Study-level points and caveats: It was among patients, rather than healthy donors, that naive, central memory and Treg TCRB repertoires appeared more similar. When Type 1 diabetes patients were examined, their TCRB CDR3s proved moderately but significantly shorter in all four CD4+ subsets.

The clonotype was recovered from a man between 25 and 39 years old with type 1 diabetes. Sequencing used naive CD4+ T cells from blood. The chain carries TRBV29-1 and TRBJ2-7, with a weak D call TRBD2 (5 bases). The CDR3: CSVVDGTYEQYF. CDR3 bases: TGCAGCGTTGTGGACGGGACCTACGAGCAGTACTTC.